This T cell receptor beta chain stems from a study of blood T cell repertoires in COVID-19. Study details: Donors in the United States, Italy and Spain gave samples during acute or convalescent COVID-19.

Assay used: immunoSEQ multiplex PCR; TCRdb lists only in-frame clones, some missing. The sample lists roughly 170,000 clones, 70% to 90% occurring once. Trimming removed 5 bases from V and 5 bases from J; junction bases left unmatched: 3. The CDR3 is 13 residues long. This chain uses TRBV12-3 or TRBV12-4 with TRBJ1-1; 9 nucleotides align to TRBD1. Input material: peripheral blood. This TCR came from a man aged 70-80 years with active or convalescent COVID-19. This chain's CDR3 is CASSPQGATEAFF. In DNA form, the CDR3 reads TGTGCCAGCAGTCCACAGGGGGCTACTGAAGCTTTCTTT.